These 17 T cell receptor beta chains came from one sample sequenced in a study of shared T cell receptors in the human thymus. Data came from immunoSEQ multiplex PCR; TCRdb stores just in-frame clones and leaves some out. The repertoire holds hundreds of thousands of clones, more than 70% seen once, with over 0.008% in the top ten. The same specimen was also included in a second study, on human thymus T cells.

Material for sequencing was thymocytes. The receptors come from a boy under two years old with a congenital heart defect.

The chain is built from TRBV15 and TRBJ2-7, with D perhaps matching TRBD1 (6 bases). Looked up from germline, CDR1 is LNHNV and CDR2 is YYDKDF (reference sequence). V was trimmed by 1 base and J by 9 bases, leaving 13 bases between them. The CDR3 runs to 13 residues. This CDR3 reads CATSRGQGIGQYF. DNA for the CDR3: TGTGCCACCAGCAGAGGTCAGGGGATCGGGCAGTACTTC.

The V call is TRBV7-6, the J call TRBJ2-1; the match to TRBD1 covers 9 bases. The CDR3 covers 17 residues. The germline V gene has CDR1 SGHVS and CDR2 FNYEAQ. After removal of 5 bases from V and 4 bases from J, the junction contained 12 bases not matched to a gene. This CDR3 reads CASSLDQDRGSYNEQFF. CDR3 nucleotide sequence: TGTGCCAGCAGCCTGGATCAGGACAGGGGATCTTACAATGAGCAGTTCTTC. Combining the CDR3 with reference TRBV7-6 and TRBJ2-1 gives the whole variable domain GAGVSQSPRYKVTKRGQDVALRCDPISGHVSLYWYRQALGQGPEFLTYFNYEAQQDKSGLPNDRFSAERPEGSISTLTIQRTEQRDSAMYRCASSLDQDRGSYNEQFFGPGTRLTVL.

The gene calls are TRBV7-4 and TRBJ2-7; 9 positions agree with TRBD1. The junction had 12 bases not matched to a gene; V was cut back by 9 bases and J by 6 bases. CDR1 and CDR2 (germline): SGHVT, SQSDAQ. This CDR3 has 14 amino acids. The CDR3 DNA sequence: TGTGCCAGGCCCCAGGGACAGGGTATCGGCGAGCAGTACTTC. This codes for CARPQGQGIGEQYF. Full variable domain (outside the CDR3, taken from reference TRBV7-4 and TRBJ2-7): GAGVSQSPRYKVAKRGRDVALRCDSISGHVTLYWYRQTLGQGSEVLTYSQSDAQRDKSGRPSGRFSAERPERSVSTLKIQRTEQGDSAVYLCARPQGQGIGEQYFGPGTRLTVT.

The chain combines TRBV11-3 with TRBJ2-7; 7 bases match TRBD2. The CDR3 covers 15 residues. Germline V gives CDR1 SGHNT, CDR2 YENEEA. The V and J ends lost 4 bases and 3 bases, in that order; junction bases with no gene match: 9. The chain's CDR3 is CASSSSPREGYEQYF. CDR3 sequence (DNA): TGTGCCAGCAGCTCATCTCCAAGGGAGGGCTACGAGCAGTACTTC.

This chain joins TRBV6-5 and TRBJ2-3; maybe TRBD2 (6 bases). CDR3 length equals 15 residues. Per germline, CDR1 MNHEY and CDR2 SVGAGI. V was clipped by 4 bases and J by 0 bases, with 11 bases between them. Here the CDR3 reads CASSSGLTSTDTQYF. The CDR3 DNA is TGTGCCAGCAGTTCCGGACTAACCAGCACAGATACGCAGTATTTT.

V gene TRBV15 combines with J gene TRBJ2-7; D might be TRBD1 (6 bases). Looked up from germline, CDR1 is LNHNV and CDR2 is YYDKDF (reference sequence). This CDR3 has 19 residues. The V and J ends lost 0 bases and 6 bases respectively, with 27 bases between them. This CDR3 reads CATSRDYPPQGPCGGEQYF. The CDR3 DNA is TGTGCCACCAGCAGAGATTACCCCCCACAGGGTCCTTGTGGCGGCGAGCAGTACTTC.

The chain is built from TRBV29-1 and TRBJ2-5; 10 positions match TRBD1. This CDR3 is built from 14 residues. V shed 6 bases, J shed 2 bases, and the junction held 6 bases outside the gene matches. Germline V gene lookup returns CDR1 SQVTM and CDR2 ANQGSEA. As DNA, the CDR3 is TGCAGCGTCGTCCCGGGACAGGGGCAAGAGACCCAGTACTTC. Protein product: CSVVPGQGQETQYF.

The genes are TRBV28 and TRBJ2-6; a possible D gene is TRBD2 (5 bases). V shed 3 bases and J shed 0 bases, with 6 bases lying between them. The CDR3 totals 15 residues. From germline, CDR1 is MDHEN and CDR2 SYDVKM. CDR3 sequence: CASSFEGSGANVLTF. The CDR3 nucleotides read TGTGCCAGCAGTTTTGAGGGCTCTGGGGCCAACGTCCTGACTTTC.

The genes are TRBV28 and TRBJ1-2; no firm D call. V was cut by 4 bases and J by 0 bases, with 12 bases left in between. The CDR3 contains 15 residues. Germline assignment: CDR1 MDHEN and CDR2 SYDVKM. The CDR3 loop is CASSSPPQTNYGYTF. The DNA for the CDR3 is TGTGCCAGCAGTTCCCCCCCGCAGACTAACTATGGCTACACCTTC.

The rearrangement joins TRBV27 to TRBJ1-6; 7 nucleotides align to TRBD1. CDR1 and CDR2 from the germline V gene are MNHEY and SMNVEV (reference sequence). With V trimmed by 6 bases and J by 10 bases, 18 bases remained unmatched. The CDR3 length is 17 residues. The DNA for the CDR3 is TGTGCCAGCAGACCTAAAGCCCACAGGGGTGAACGATCACCCCTCCACTTT. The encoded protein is CASRPKAHRGERSPLHF.

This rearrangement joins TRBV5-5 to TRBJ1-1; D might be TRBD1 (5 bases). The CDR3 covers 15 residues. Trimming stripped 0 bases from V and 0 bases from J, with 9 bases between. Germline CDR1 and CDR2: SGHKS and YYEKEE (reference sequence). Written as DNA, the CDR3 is TGTGCCAGCAGCTTGGCTTCGACAGTGAACACTGAAGCTTTCTTT. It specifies CASSLASTVNTEAFF.

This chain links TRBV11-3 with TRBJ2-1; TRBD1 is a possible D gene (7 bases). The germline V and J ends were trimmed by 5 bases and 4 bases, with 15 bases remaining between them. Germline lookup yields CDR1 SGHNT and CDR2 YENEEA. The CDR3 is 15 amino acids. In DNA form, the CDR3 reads TGTGCCAGCAGCATTCAGGGGGGCGCGTACAATGAGCAGTTCTTC. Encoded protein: CASSIQGGAYNEQFF.

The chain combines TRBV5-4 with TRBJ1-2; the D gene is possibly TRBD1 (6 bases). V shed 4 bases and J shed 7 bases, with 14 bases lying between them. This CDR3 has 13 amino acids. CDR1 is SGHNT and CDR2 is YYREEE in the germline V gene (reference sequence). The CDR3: CASSHTGPAGYTF. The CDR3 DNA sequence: TGTGCCAGCAGCCATACAGGGCCCGCTGGCTACACCTTC.

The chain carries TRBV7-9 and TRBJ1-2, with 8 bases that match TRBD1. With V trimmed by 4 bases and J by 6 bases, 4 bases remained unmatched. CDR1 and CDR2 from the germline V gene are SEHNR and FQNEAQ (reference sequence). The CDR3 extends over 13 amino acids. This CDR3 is CASSSGTGNGYTF. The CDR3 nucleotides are TGTGCCAGCAGCTCAGGGACAGGCAATGGCTACACCTTC.

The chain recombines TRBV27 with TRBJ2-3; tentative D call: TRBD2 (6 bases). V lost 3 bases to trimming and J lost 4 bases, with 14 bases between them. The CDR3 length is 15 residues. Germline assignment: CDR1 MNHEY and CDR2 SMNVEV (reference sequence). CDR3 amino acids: CASSFSGYNSDTQYF. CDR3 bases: TGTGCCAGCAGTTTCAGCGGGTATAACTCAGATACGCAGTATTTT.

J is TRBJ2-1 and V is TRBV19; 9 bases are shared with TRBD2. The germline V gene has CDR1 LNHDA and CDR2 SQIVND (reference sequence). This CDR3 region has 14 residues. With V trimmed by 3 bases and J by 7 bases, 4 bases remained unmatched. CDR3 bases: TGTGCCAGTAGTATGGCTAGCGGGATAAATGAGCAGTTCTTC. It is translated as CASSMASGINEQFF.

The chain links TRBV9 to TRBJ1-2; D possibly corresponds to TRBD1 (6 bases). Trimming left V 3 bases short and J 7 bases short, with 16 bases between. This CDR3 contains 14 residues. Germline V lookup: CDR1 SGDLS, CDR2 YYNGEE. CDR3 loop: CASSAPLGALGYTF. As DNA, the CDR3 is TGTGCCAGCAGCGCCCCTCTGGGGGCGCTTGGCTACACCTTC.